The 8 T cell receptor beta chains in this list originate from one sample, sequenced in a study of T cell clonotyping in hematopoietic cell transplantation. The assay was immunoSEQ multiplex PCR, and TCRdb's table has in-frame clones only and misses some. The table lists 4,000 to 4,500 clones, approximately 95% of them singletons. The sequencing here drew on PBMCs, taken 30 days after allogeneic stem cell transplant. These receptors were taken from a male patient in his forties or fifties who had an allogeneic stem cell transplant from a related donor, so the T cells may come from the graft donor. Some clones in this sample may be carry-over from other donors' samples.

The V and J genes are TRBV27 and TRBJ2-3; D remains ambiguous. V was pared by 0 bases and J by 4 bases, with 5 bases between. Germline V gene data show CDR1 as MNHEY and CDR2 as SMNVEV (reference sequence). The CDR3 extends over 13 amino acids. The CDR3 spells CASSLSRPDTQYF. As DNA, the CDR3 is TGTGCCAGCAGTTTATCCCGCCCAGATACGCAGTATTTT.

This clone was picked up one time. The chain couples TRBV6-5 to TRBJ1-2; D may be TRBD1 (6 bases). The germline gives CDR1 MNHEY, CDR2 SVGAGI. V was cut by 0 bases and J by 5 bases, with 10 bases left in between. The CDR3 consists of 14 residues. For the CDR3, the DNA is TGTGCCAGCAGTTACTCGGCAGGGGATTATGGCTACACCTTC. Translating gives CASSYSAGDYGYTF.

The chain joins TRBV2 to TRBJ1-2; D is possibly TRBD1 (5 bases). Trimming pared 4 bases from V and 3 bases from J, leaving 12 bases between. The germline V gene has CDR1 SNHLY and CDR2 FYNNEI. This CDR3 is 14 amino acids long. The DNA of the CDR3 is TGTGCCAGCAGTGGGTTGGGGGGGGACTATGGCTACACCTTC. Translated, it gives CASSGLGGDYGYTF.

V is TRBV4-1 and J is TRBJ1-2; TRBD1 aligns across 8 bases. Germline V gives CDR1 MGHRA, CDR2 YSYEKL. The CDR3 totals 13 residues. Trimming at V came to 1 base and at J to 6 bases, leaving 1 base not matched to a gene. Here the CDR3 reads CASSQVTGDGYTF. The DNA of the CDR3 is TGCGCCAGCAGCCAAGTGACAGGGGATGGCTACACCTTC.

The chain employs TRBV9 and TRBJ2-3, with unresolved D. The CDR3 extends over 15 amino acids. V was clipped by 0 bases and J by 2 bases, with 10 bases between them. Germline V CDR1 and CDR2: SGDLS, YYNGEE. The CDR3 protein is CASSVAGFHTDTQYF. The CDR3 DNA is TGTGCCAGCAGCGTAGCCGGCTTTCACACAGATACGCAGTATTTT.

The chain links TRBV5-1 to TRBJ2-7; 7 bases line up with TRBD2. Germline assignment: CDR1 SGHRS and CDR2 YFSETQ. The CDR3 contains 16 residues. The J segment lost 5 bases and the V segment lost 2 bases, leaving 13 bases of the junction unmatched. The DNA for the CDR3 is TGCGCCAGCAGCTTAGGACTGGGCGGGAGAGTGGACGAGCAGTACTTC. Protein product: CASSLGLGGRVDEQYF.

The V call is TRBV19, the J call TRBJ1-6, with 7 bases fitting TRBD1. CDR3 length equals 14 residues. The J segment lost 6 bases and the V segment lost 5 bases, leaving 4 bases of the junction unmatched. In germline, CDR1 is LNHDA, CDR2 SQIVND (reference sequence). CDR3 amino acids: CASSGYRGNSPLHF. The CDR3 region has the DNA TGTGCCAGTAGTGGATACAGGGGTAATTCACCCCTCCACTTT. Variable domain in full (rest from reference TRBV19 and TRBJ1-6): DGGITQSPKYLFRKEGQNVTLSCEQNLNHDAMYWYRQDPGQGLRLIYYSQIVNDFQKGDIAEGYSVSREKKESFPLTVTSAQKNPTAFYLCASSGYRGNSPLHFGNGTRLTVT.

The rearrangement joins TRBV6-6 to TRBJ1-3; 7 nucleotides line up with TRBD1. The CDR3 sequence is 14 residues long. Per germline, CDR1 MNHNY and CDR2 SVGAGI (reference sequence). Losses at the gene ends were 5 bases for V and 2 bases for J; bases not matched to a gene: 3. CDR3 residues: CASSKTGAGNTIYF. CDR3 in DNA: TGTGCCAGCAGTAAAACAGGGGCTGGAAACACCATATATTTT.